This TCR beta chain was sequenced during a study of vaccination and CD4 T cells after COVID-19 (dated by TCRdb to between 2022 and 2023). About the investigation overall: Convalescent patients had a positive SARS-CoV-2 result on nasal swab PCR, and of these patients, about ten had mild disease and one had severe disease. Post-vaccine blood samples were taken a median of about 77 days after the second vaccine dose, with a range of 14 to 241 days. Post-COVID blood samples were collected from convalescent patients a median of around 96 days after diagnosis, with a range of about 30 to 180 days. Culture stimuli were overlapping spike peptide pools from SARS-CoV-2 and from the common cold coronaviruses HCoV-NL63, HCoV-OC43 and HCoV-229E. Control cultures received a CEFX viral epitope pool as the positive control, an HIV-1 Nef peptide pool as the negative control, or no peptide. In roughly eleven COVID-19 convalescent patients and several infection-naive healthy vaccine recipients, the spike-specific CD4+ TCR repertoire before mRNA vaccination was compared with the repertoire after mRNA vaccination. In the convalescent cohort there were six males and four females, among whom were two Hispanic individuals, seven Caucasians, two Asians and one multiracial person. Participants received two doses of either the Pfizer-BioNTech BNT162b2 vaccine (n=8) or the Moderna mRNA-1273 vaccine (n=2).

The treatment or condition label, as the study defines it: approximately nine-day PBMC culture with coronavirus spike peptide pools or control peptides (ViraFEST assay). The ViraFEST assay was used in the study, in which antigen-specific T cells were expanded with peptide pools and expanded clonotypes were subsequently identified by TCR sequencing. The convalescent patients' positive SARS-CoV-2 PCR tests were from March to December 2020, which was before the Alpha, Beta and Delta variants emerged in the United States. Each well held 2.2 million or so PBMCs cultured in IMDM containing approximately 5% human AB serum and around 10 IU/ml IL-2, with 7.5 to 10 ug/ml peptide pools added. On days 3 and 7, half of the culture medium was replaced with fresh IL-2-containing medium. After roughly nine days of culture, CD4+ T cells were isolated by negative selection using the EasySep CD4+ T cell isolation kit. Ficoll-Paque Plus gradient centrifugation was used to isolate PBMCs from whole blood, and the isolated PBMCs were then either used fresh or cryopreserved at -140C. Triplicate wells were generally used for each culture condition.

This clonotype was detected only a few times. It lacks a known antigen. The sample holds no much larger clone one base away, and base qualities are not on file. Library construction relied on PCR. DNA from cultured CD4+ T cells underwent TCR sequencing with the Oncomine TCR Beta short-read assay at the Johns Hopkins FTIC core. Genomic DNA was extracted from the cultured CD4+ T cells with the QIAamp micro DNA kit. Oncomine TCR Beta libraries made from cultured CD4+ T cells were pooled using unique dual indexes and sequenced on an Illumina iSeq 100. The paper's processing steps were these. Non-productive sequences were removed, and CDR3s that did not start with C, did not end with F or W, or were shorter than 7 amino acids were discarded. The MANAFEST web application was used to identify antigen-specific clonotypes by comparing peptide-stimulated wells against reference wells and other culture wells. Positive clones required FDR below 0.05, an odds ratio above 5, and productive frequency above 0.1% in at least two of three replicate wells. Clonotypes that were significantly expanded in both SARS-CoV-2 spike wells and at least one common cold coronavirus spike condition were defined as cross-reactive. Similarity between CDR3 sequences was evaluated in R version 3.6.1 using Levenshtein distances (stringdist) and unrooted phylogenetic trees (ape). Using fastp trimming at Q25 and MiXCR clonotype assembly, TCRdb reanalyzed the public sequencing data and kept in-frame beta chains. Each entry merges the rows of one CDR3 protein and shows their most common DNA and genes. The V and J calls were not made by the authors but by TCRdb's processing. The sample records roughly 12,000 distinct CDR3 sequences, less than 55% of which are singletons. Together, the top ten hold approximately 20% of the sample.

What the research found in general, with its limitations: The number of convalescent patients in the study was relatively small, and the study did not examine early timepoints following natural infection. Of the vaccine-specific clones in convalescent patients, 304 of 307, or nearly all, reacted only to SARS-CoV-2 spike and did not cross-react with common cold coronaviruses. Although the median number of SARS-CoV-2-reactive clonotypes went up from some 23 after infection to 35 to 40 after vaccination, the increase was not significant. Among convalescent patients, a median about 86% of the SARS-CoV-2-reactive clones seen after vaccination appeared only after vaccination, which suggests priming specific to the vaccine.

CDR1 MNHEY and CDR2 SVGEGT are derived from the germline V gene. V is pruned by 4 bases and J by 0 bases, leaving 7 bases of the junction without a gene match. Spanning cysteine to phenylalanine, the CDR3 consists of 18 amino acids. Only the CDR3 DNA is retained, 54 bases long and in frame from the first base. Sequencing was performed on cultured CD4+ T cells from blood. The V gene is TRBV6-2 or TRBV6-3 and the J gene is TRBJ2-7, with 15 middle bases fitting TRBD2. This sequence originates from a human donor with COVID-19. The DNA sequence reads TGTGCCAGCAGTTCGGGACTAGCGGGGGGTCTCCTCTCCTACGAGCAGTACTTC. Its coded protein is CASSSGLAGGLLSYEQYF.